What follows are 3 T cell receptor beta chains derived from one specimen sequenced in a study of CD8 T cells in ankylosing spondylitis. Findings and limits, study-wide: A motif of under 10 highly homologous TCR beta variants was seen as apparently characteristic of ankylosing spondylitis blood.

TCRdb analysed the 5' RACE reads with MiXCR anew, one entry per CDR3 protein. The data show around 91,000 distinct CDR3 sequences, roughly 9% seen once. Their target antigens are unknown. The sample taken for sequencing was blood, either unsorted or a sorted T cell fraction (not recorded which). The source is a male donor with ankylosing spondylitis.

At least ten counts were recorded for this clonotype. The chain links TRBV3-1 to TRBJ2-5; no clear D. The CDR3 runs to 15 residues. The V end lost 0 bases, the J end lost 4 bases, and 12 bases lay between the germline ends. Germline assignment: CDR1 LGHDT and CDR2 YNNKEL (reference sequence). DNA of the CDR3: TGTGCCAGCAGCCAAGAGCCATCGACGGGAGAGACCCAGTACTTC. Its translation: CASSQEPSTGETQYF.

This clonotype was seen only a few times. Here the CDR3 DNA reads TGTGCCAGCAGCTTAGCAGGGGGCCGGACTGAAGCTTTCTTT. Amino acid sequence: CASSLAGGRTEAFF. The V and J genes are TRBV7-6 and TRBJ1-1, with 7 bases fitting TRBD1. There are 14 residues in the CDR3. The V gene's germline CDR1 is SGHVS and CDR2 FNYEAQ. Trimming removed 0 bases from V and 5 bases from J; junction bases left unmatched: 3.

This clonotype was counted only a few times. The rearrangement uses TRBV9 and TRBJ2-1; TRBD1 or TRBD2 may be the D gene (5 bases each). Trimming stripped 4 bases from V and 5 bases from J, with 19 bases between. This CDR3 contains 16 residues. Germline loops: CDR1 SGDLS, CDR2 YYNGEE. CDR3 DNA: TGTGCCAGCAGCCCCCAGGGAGTGCTCCCAAACAATGAGCAGTTCTTC. Translating it yields CASSPQGVLPNNEQFF.